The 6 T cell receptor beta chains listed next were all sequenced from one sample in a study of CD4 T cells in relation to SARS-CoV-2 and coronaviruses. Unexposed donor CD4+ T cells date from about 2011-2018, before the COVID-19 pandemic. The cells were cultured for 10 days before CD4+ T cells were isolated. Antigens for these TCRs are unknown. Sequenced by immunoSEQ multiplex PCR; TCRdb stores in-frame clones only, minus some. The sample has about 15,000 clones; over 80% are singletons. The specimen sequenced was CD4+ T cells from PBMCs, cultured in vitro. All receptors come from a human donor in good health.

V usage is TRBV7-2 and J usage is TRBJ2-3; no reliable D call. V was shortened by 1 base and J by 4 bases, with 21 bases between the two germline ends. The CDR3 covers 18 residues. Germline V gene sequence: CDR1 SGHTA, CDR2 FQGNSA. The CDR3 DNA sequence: TGTGCCAGCAGCTTAGAGGGTATTAGGCCTAGTCGGCCAGATACGCAGTATTTT. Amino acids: CASSLEGIRPSRPDTQYF.

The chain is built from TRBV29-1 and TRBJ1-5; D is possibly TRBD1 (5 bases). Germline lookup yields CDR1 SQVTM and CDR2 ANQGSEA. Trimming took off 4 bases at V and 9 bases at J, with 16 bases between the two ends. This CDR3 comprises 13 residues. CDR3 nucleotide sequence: TGCAGCGTTGTGGGGACCGGGGCAGGGCCCCAGCATTTT. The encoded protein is CSVVGTGAGPQHF.

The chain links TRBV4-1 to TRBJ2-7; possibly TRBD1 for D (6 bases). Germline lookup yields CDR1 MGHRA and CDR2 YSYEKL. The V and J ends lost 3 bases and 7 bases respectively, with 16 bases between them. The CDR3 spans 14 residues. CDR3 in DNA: TGCGCCAGCAGCCAGCCGACAGGTTCCCCTGAGCAGTACTTC. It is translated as CASSQPTGSPEQYF.

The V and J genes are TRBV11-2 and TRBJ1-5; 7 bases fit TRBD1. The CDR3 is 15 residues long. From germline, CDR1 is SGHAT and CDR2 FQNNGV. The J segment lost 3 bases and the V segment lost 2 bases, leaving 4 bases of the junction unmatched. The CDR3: CASSLTGQLNQPQHF. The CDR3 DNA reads TGTGCCAGCAGCTTAACGGGACAGCTCAATCAGCCCCAGCATTTT.

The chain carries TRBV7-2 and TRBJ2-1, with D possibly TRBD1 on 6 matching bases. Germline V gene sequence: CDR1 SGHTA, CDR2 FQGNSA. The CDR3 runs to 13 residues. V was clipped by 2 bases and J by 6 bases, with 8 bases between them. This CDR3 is CASSLQGPNEQFF. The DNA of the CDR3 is TGTGCCAGCAGCTTACAGGGGCCCAATGAGCAGTTCTTC.

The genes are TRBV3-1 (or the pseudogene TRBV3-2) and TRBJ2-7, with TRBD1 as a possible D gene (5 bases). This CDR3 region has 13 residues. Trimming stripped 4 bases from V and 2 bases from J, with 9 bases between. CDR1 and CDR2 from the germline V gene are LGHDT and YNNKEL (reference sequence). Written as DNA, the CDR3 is TGTGCCAGCAGCCCAACAGGTACCTACGAGCAGTACTTC. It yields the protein CASSPTGTYEQYF.